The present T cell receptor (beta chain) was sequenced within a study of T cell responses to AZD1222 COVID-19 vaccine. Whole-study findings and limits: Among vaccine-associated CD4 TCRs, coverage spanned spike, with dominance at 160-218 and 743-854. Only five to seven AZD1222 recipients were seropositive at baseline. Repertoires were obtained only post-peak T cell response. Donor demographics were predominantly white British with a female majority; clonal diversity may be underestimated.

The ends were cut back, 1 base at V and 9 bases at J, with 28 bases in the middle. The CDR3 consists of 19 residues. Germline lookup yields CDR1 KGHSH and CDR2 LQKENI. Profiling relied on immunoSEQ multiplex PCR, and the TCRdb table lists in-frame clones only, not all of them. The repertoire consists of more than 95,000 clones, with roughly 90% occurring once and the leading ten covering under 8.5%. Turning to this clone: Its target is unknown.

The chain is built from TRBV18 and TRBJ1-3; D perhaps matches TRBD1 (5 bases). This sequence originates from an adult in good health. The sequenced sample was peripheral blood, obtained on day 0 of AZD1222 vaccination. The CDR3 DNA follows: TGTGCCAGCTCACCACGGGACGGCTCCTTAGCTATTTTCGAATCCACCATATATTTT. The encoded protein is CASSPRDGSLAIFESTIYF.